This T cell receptor (beta chain) was documented in a study of blood T cell repertoires in COVID-19. This CDR3 has 13 amino acids. V trimming: 4 bases; J trimming: 7 bases; junction bases outside the gene matches: 3. CDR1 is MNHNS and CDR2 is SASEGT in the germline V gene. In the source study's methods: Reference gene primer amplification gave estimated nucleated cell counts. Generated by immunoSEQ multiplex PCR, the TCRdb table keeps only in-frame clones and is missing some. For V, J and clone size, that table is used; D and trimming come from the DNA. The sample lists 200,000 to 250,000 clones, approximately 90% seen once, with roughly 10% in the top ten. Seattle researchers signed up patients amid active infection and tracked them longitudinally.

This sequence was found in a woman in her forties or fifties with COVID-19, enrolled during active disease. Source material: peripheral blood. The chain employs TRBV6-1 and TRBJ2-3; 9 nucleotides match TRBD2. In DNA, the CDR3 is TGTGCCAGCAGTGTAGCGGGGGCAAATACGCAGTATTTT. Encoded protein: CASSVAGANTQYF.